This entry describes one T cell receptor beta chain. Its target is unknown. The CDR3 spans 13 residues. Germline-derived CDR1 and CDR2 are SGHTA and FQGNSA. V lost 3 bases, J lost 1 base, and 6 bases lay in between. Reverse transcribing all isolated RNA meant expressed TCRB transcripts were sequenced. The study sequenced naive, central memory and regulatory T cell samples to an average of approximately 4 million reads. TCRdb's table, derived via immunoSEQ multiplex PCR, lists solely in-frame clones and lacks some. The profile shows 300,000 to 350,000 clones, approximately 10% of them singletons. The data originate from a study of beta chain features in type 1 diabetes. Across the study: Across every sample, around 98 million sorted cells were examined in total.

Study-wide findings and caveats: Within patients, naive, central memory and Treg TCRB repertoires seemed more similar than within healthy donors. Across all four CD4+ subsets, people with type 1 diabetes showed modestly shorter TCRB CDR3s.

The sample was central memory CD4+ T cells from blood. The chain employs TRBV7-2 and TRBJ1-1; D gene unclear. This sequence originates from a man aged 30 to 39 with type 1 diabetes. The CDR3 DNA follows: TGTGCCAGCAGCTTCCGGTCGAACACTGAAGCTTTCTTT. Its translation is CASSFRSNTEAFF.